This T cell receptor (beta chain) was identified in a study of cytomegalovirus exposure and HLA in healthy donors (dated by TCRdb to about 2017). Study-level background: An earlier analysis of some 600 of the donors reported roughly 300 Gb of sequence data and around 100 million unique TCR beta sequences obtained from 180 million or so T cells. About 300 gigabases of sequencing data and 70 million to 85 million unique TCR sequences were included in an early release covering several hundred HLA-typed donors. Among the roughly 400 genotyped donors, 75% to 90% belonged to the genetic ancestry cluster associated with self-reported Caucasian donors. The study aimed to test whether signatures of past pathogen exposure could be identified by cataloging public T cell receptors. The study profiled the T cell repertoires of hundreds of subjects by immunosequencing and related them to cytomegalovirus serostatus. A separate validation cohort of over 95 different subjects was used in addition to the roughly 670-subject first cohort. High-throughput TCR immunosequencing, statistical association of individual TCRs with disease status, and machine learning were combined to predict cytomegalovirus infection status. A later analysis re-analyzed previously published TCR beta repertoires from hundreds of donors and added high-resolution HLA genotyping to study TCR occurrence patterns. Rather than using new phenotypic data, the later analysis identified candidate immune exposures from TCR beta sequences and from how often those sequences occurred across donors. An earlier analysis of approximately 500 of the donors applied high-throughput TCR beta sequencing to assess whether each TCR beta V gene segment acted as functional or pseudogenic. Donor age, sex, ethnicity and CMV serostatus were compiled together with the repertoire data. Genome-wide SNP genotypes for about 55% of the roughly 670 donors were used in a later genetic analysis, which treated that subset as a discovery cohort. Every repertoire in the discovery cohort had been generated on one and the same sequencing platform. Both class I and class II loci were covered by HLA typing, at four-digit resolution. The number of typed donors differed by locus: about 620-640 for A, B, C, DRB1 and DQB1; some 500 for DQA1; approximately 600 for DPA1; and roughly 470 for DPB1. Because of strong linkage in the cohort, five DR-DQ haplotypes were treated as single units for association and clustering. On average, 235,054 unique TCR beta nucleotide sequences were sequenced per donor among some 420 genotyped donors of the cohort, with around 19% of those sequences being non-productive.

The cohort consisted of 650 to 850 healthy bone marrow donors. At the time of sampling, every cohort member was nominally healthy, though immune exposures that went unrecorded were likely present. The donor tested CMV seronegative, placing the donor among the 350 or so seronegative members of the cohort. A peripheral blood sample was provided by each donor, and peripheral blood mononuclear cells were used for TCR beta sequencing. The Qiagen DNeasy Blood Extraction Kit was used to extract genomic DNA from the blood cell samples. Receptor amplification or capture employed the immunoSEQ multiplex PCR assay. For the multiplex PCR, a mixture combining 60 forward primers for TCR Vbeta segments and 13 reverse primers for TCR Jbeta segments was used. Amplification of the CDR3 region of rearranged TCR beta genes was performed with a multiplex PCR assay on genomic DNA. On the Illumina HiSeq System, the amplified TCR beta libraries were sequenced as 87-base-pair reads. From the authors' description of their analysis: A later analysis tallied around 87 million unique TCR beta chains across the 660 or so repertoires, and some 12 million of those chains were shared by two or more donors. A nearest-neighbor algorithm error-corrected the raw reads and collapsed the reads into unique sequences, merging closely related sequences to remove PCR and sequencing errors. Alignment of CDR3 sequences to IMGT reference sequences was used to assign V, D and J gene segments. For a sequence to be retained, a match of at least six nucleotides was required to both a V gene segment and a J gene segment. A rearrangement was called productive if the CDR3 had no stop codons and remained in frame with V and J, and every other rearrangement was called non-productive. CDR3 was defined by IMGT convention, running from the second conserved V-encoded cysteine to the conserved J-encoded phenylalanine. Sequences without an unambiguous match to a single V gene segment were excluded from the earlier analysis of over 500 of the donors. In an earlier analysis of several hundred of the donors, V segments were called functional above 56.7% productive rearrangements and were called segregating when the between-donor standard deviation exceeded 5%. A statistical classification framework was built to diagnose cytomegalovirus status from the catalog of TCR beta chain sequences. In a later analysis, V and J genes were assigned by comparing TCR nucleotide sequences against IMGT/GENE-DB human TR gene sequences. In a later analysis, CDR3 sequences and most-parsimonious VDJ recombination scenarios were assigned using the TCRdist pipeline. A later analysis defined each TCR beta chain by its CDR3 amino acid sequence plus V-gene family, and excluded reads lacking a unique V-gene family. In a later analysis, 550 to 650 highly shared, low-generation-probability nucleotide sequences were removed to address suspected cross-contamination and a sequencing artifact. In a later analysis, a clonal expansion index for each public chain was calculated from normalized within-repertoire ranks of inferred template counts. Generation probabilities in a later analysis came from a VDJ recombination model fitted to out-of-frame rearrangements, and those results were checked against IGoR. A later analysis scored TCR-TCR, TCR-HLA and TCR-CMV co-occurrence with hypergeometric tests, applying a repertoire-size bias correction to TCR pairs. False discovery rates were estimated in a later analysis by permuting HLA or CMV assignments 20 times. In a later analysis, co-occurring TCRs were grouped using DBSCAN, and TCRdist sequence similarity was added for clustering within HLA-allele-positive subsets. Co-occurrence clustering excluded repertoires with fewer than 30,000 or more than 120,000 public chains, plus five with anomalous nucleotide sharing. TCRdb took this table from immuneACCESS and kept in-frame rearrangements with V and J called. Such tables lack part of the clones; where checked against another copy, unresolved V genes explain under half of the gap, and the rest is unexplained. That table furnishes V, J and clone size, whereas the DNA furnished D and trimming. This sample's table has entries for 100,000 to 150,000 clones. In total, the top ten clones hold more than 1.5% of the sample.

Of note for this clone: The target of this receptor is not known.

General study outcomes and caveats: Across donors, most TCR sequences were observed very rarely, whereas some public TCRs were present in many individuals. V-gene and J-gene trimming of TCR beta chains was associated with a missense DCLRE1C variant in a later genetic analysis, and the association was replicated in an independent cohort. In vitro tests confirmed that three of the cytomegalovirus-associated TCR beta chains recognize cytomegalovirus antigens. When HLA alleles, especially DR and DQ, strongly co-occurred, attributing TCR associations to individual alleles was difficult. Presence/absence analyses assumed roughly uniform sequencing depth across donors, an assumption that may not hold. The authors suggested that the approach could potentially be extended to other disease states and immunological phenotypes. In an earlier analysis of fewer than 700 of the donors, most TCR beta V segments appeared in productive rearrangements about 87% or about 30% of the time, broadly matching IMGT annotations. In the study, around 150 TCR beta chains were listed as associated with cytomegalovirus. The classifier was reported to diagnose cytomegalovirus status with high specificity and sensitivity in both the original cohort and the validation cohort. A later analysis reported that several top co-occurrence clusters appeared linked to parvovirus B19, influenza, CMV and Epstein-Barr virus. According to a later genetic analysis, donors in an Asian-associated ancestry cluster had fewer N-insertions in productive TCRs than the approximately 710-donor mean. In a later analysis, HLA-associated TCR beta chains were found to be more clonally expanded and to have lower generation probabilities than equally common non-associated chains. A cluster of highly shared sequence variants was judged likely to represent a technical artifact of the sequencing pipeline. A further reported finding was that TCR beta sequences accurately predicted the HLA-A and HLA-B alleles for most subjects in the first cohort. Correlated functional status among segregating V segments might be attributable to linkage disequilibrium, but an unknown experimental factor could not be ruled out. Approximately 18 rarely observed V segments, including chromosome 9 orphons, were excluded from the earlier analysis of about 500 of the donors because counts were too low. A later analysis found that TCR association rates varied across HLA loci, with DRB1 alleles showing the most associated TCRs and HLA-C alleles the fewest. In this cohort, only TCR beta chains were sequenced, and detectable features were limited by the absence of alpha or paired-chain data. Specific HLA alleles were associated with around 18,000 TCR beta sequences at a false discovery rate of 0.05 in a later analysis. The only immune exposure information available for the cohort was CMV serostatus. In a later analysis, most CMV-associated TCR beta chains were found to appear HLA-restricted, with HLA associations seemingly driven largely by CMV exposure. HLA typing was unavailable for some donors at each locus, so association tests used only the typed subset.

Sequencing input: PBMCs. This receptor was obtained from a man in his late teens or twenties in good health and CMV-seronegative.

The CDR3 region: CASRPLGEGDQPQHF. The bases read TGTGCCAGCAGACCTTTAGGTGAGGGAGATCAGCCCCAGCATTTT. The V and J segments used are TRBV27 and TRBJ1-5, with the D segment identity uncertain. Via the germline V gene (reference sequence), CDR1 is MNHEY and CDR2 SMNVEV. There are 15 amino acids in the CDR3, from cysteine to phenylalanine inclusive. The only DNA kept is the CDR3, 45 bases in frame from the first base. V is cut by 6 bases and J by 5 bases, and the space between the germline ends is 17 bases.